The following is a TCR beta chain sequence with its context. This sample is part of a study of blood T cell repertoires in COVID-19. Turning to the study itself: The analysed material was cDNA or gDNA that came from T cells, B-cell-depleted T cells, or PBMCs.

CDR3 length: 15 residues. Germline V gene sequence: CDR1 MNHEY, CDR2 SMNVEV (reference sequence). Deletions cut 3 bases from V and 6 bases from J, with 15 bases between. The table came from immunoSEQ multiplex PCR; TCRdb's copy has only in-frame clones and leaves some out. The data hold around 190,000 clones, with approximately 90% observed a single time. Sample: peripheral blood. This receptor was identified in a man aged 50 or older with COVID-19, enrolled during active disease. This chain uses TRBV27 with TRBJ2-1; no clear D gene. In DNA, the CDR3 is TGTGCCAGCAGTTTTGGGCTATCGAAAGGCAATGAGCAGTTCTTC. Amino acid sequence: CASSFGLSKGNEQFF.